The T cell receptor (beta chain) under discussion was sequenced for a study of T cell repertoires in cytomegalovirus infection. Study at large: CMV infection plus the matching HLA type was flagged by public TCR beta signatures.

Germline V lookup: CDR1 MNHEY, CDR2 SVGEGT. V lost 2 bases and J lost 8, with 6 bases in between. The CDR3 is 11 residues long. Comments on this clonotype: Its antigen is unknown.

Study-wide results and limits: CMV-specific HLA-C-restricted TCR beta clonotypes dominated the ex vivo response. Frequencies of public TCR beta families were cumulated, and this identified carriers of CMV plus the relevant HLA.

One entry per CDR3 protein results from TCRdb running MiXCR on the reads. The table records roughly 200,000 distinct CDR3 sequences, about 15% of them present only once. Sample: CD8+ T cells from PBMCs. This chain joins TRBV6-2 or TRBV6-3 and TRBJ1-2; D uncertain. This TCR was recovered from a human donor in good health (CMV status not recorded). Some clones in this sample may be carry-over from other donors' samples. The CDR3 DNA follows: TGTGCCAGCAGTTACGAGGGAGGCTACACCTTC. As protein: CASSYEGGYTF.